These 9 T cell receptor beta chains were sequenced from one sample in a study of naive and memory T cell subsets. General observations from the study: Possibly reflecting memory cells re-expressing CD45RA, a few larger clonotypes occurred in naive repertoires, especially CD8.

An equimolar mix of two oligonucleotides served as the beta constant-region primer for TRBC1 and TRBC2. Nested alpha and beta constant-region primers with the SP2 primer drove four PCR rounds on ligated cDNA. Via MiXCR, TCRdb re-called the UMI-ligation and nested PCR reads, giving one row per CDR3 protein. The data show 150,000 or so distinct CDR3 sequences, 22% seen once. Antigen specificity for these receptors is unknown. Material for sequencing was naive CD4+ T cells from blood. The receptors were sampled from a human donor in good health.

The chain uses TRBV18 and TRBJ2-5, with 15 bases aligning to TRBD2. This CDR3 region has 17 residues. From germline, CDR1 is KGHSH and CDR2 LQKENI. After removal of 5 bases from V and 5 bases from J, the junction contained 9 bases not matched to a gene. The CDR3 DNA is TGTGCCAGCTCATCGGGACTAGCGGGGGGACGACCGGAGACCCAGTACTTC. It specifies CASSSGLAGGRPETQYF.

This clonotype was counted only a few times. The CDR3 protein is CASSEQPSGANVLTF. The CDR3, as DNA: TGTGCCAGCAGTGAGCAGCCCTCTGGGGCCAACGTCCTGACTTTC. V gene TRBV6-1 combines with J gene TRBJ2-6; D remains unclear. V lost 3 bases and J lost 0, with 6 bases in between. The CDR3 is made up of 15 amino acids. Germline V gene lookup returns CDR1 MNHNS and CDR2 SASEGT.

This chain uses TRBV6-2 or TRBV6-3 with TRBJ2-2; D ambiguous. Germline loops: CDR1 MNHEY, CDR2 SVGEGT. Trimming shortened V by 8 bases and J by 2 bases, and 9 bases separated the two germline ends. CDR3 length: 13 residues. CDR3 sequence reads: CASLKTNTGELFF. CDR3 sequence (DNA): TGTGCCAGCCTGAAGACCAACACCGGGGAGCTGTTTTTT.

This clonotype was observed a handful of times. The chain couples TRBV29-1 to TRBJ2-7, with D unresolved. Per germline, CDR1 SQVTM and CDR2 ANQGSEA. This CDR3 region has 13 residues. V lost 7 bases and J 3 bases, leaving 16 bases between the germline ends. The CDR3 DNA reads as TGCAGCGGGTCGGCAGGACGCGGCTACGAGCAGTACTTC. It is translated as CSGSAGRGYEQYF.

This clonotype occurred a few times. The chain couples TRBV20-1 to TRBJ1-1; D ambiguous. The CDR3 loop spans 15 amino acids. Germline V gene sequence: CDR1 DFQATT, CDR2 SNEGSKA (reference sequence). V lost 2 bases, J lost 10 bases, and 23 bases lay in between. The CDR3 nucleotides are TGCAGTGCTAGATGGCACACGAGAGAAGTTCGGGGAGCTTTCTTT. Protein: CSARWHTREVRGAFF.

J is TRBJ2-7 and V is TRBV20-1; D may be TRBD1 or TRBD2 (6 bases each). Germline V gene sequence: CDR1 DFQATT, CDR2 SNEGSKA (reference sequence). There are 11 residues in the CDR3. The germline V and J ends were trimmed by 7 bases and 5 bases, with 12 bases remaining between them. CDR3 nucleotide sequence: TGCAGTGTTGGGGGGCTGAACGAGCAGTACTTC. Translation gives CSVGGLNEQYF.

This clonotype was picked up a small number of times. The V gene is TRBV25-1, the J gene TRBJ1-4; D gene unclear. Trimming stripped 5 bases from V and 0 bases from J, with 19 bases between. Looked up from germline, CDR1 is MGHDK and CDR2 is SYGVNS. The CDR3 is 18 residues long. The CDR3 DNA reads TGTGCCAGCAGTCACTACTCACCGGGAGAATCAACTAATGAAAAACTGTTTTTT. Residues: CASSHYSPGESTNEKLFF.

There are a few counts of this clonotype. V usage is TRBV7-3 and J usage is TRBJ1-2; D is ambiguous. This CDR3 comprises 16 residues. Trimming took off 1 base at V and 3 bases at J, with 15 bases between the two ends. In germline, CDR1 is SGHTA, CDR2 FQGTGA. CDR3 DNA: TGTGCCAGCAGCTTAAATCGTGTGGGGTCCGACTATGGCTACACCTTC. This translates into CASSLNRVGSDYGYTF. Together with reference TRBV7-3 and TRBJ1-2, the CDR3 gives the full variable domain: GAGVSQTPSNKVTEKGKYVELRCDPISGHTALYWYRQSLGQGPEFLIYFQGTGAADDSGLPNDRFFAVRPEGSVSTLKIQRTERGDSAVYLCASSLNRVGSDYGYTFGSGTRLTVV.

This clonotype was counted many times. The chain joins TRBV29-1 to TRBJ1-1; weak D call: TRBD1 (6 bases). V was clipped by 6 bases and J by 0 bases, with 11 bases between them. CDR1 is SQVTM and CDR2 is ANQGSEA in the germline V gene. The CDR3 loop spans 13 amino acids. CDR3 coding DNA: TGCAGCGTAGGAACAGGGTTGAACACTGAAGCTTTCTTT. Amino acid sequence: CSVGTGLNTEAFF.